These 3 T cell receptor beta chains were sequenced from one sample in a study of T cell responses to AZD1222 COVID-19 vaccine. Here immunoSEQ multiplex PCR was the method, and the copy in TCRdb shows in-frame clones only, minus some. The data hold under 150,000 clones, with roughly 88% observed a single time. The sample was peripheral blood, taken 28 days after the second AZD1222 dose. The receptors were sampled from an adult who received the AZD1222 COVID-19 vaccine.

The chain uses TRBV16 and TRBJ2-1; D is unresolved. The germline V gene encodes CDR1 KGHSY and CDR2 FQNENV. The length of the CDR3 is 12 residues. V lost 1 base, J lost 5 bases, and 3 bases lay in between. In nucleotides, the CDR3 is TGTGCCAGCAGCCAATGGAACAATGAGCAGTTCTTC. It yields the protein CASSQWNNEQFF.

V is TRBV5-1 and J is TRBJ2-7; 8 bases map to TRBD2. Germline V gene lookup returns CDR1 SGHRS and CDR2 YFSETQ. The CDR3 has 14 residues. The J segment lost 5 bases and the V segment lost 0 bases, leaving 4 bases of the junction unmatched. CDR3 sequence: CASSLALAGHEQYF. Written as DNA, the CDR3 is TGCGCCAGCAGCTTGGCGCTAGCGGGTCACGAGCAGTACTTC.

The CDR3: CASSLAGANVLTF. As DNA, the CDR3 is TGTGCCAGCAGTTTGGCTGGGGCCAACGTCCTGACTTTC. This chain connects TRBV28 to TRBJ2-6; D uncertain. The CDR3 length is 13 residues. V shed 3 bases and J shed 2 bases, with 2 bases lying between them. Germline-derived CDR1 and CDR2 are MDHEN and SYDVKM.